These 20 T cell receptor beta chains came from one sample sequenced in a study of blood T cell repertoires in COVID-19. TCRdb's copy holds only in-frame clones and misses some; the assay was immunoSEQ multiplex PCR. The table lists some 140,000 clones, approximately 85% of them singletons, with 0.63% in the top ten. The sample consisted of peripheral blood. The receptor set was obtained from a man between 60 and 75 years old with COVID-19, enrolled during active disease.

The chain couples TRBV7-2 to TRBJ2-3, with D tentatively TRBD2 (6 bases). CDR1 SGHTA and CDR2 FQGNSA come from the germline V gene. This CDR3 region has 13 residues. The V end lost 7 bases, the J end lost 5 bases, and 13 bases lay between the germline ends. CDR3 sequence: CASKMGGGDTQYF. Written as DNA, the CDR3 is TGTGCCAGCAAGATGGGGGGTGGAGATACGCAGTATTTT.

The genes are TRBV5-1 and TRBJ2-5; TRBD2 matches at 12 bases. Germline assignment: CDR1 SGHRS and CDR2 YFSETQ. The CDR3 is 16 residues long. Losses at the gene ends were 4 bases for V and 5 bases for J; bases not matched to a gene: 9. Written as DNA, the CDR3 is TGCGCCAGCAGCATAACCCTAGCGGGGGGGCGGGAGACCCAGTACTTC. Protein product: CASSITLAGGRETQYF.

The chain has TRBV24-1 and TRBJ1-2; a weak D match, TRBD1 (6 bases). The length of the CDR3 is 17 residues. V was pared by 3 bases and J by 2 bases, with 18 bases between. Looked up from germline, CDR1 is KGHDR and CDR2 is SFDVKD. The CDR3 loop is CATSDPTGRGANYGYTF. The CDR3 DNA sequence: TGTGCCACCAGTGATCCCACCGGCCGGGGGGCGAACTATGGCTACACCTTC.

The chain links TRBV19 to TRBJ1-3; D may be TRBD1 (5 bases). This CDR3 is built from 15 residues. Germline assignment: CDR1 LNHDA and CDR2 SQIVND (reference sequence). With 3 bases removed from V and 4 bases from J, the gap between germline ends came to 13 bases. CDR3 nucleotide sequence: TGTGCCAGTAGTATTGCCGCCGGGGGAGGAAACACCATATATTTT. This sequence encodes CASSIAAGGGNTIYF.

V gene TRBV27 combines with J gene TRBJ1-2; 12 bases agree with TRBD1. This CDR3 region has 16 residues. Germline V gene sequence: CDR1 MNHEY, CDR2 SMNVEV (reference sequence). V lost 5 bases and J lost 4; bases outside the gene matches: 8. Here the CDR3 DNA reads TGTGCCAGCAGTCCCCCCGGGACAGGGGGCTTCTATGGCTACACCTTC. Amino acid sequence: CASSPPGTGGFYGYTF.

This chain connects TRBV28 to TRBJ1-2, with D perhaps TRBD1 (5 bases). This CDR3 has 14 amino acids. Germline values: CDR1 MDHEN, CDR2 SYDVKM. Trimming removed 7 bases from V and 1 base from J, with 13 bases in between. DNA of the CDR3: TGTGCCAGCACCCAGCAGGGCTTTAACTATGGCTACACCTTC. Amino acid sequence: CASTQQGFNYGYTF.

This chain joins TRBV7-6 and TRBJ2-2, with 9 bases aligning to TRBD1. CDR1 is SGHVS, CDR2 FNYEAQ, per germline. The V and J ends lost 5 bases and 8 bases, in that order; junction bases with no gene match: 9. The CDR3 consists of 15 residues. Here the CDR3 reads CASSLRTGALGELFF. In DNA, the CDR3 is TGTGCCAGCAGCCTACGGACAGGGGCATTGGGGGAGCTGTTTTTT.

The chain couples TRBV27 to TRBJ1-1; TRBD1 agrees at 9 bases. The CDR3 is made up of 16 amino acids. V shed 11 bases and J 4 bases; nucleotides not matched to a gene: 17. Germline CDR1 is MNHEY and CDR2 is SMNVEV (reference sequence). The CDR3 DNA follows: TGTGCCTCTTACCCCGGGACAGGGAGTGTAGTCACTGAAGCTTTCTTT. Its protein product is CASYPGTGSVVTEAFF.

V gene TRBV9 combines with J gene TRBJ1-4; TRBD1 matches 7 bases. This CDR3 has 15 residues. With V trimmed by 5 bases and J by 1 base, 5 bases remained unmatched. Germline V gives CDR1 SGDLS, CDR2 YYNGEE. For the CDR3, the DNA is TGTGCCAGCAGTCGAACAGGGGTAACTAATGAAAAACTGTTTTTT. Translating it yields CASSRTGVTNEKLFF. The whole variable domain, remainder taken from reference TRBV9 and TRBJ1-4, is DSGVTQTPKHLITATGQRVTLRCSPRSGDLSVYWYQQSLDQGLQFLIQYYNGEERAKGNILERFSAQQFPDLHSELNLSSLELGDSALYFCASSRTGVTNEKLFFGSGTQLSVL.

The V call is TRBV21-1, the J call TRBJ2-7; the table's D call, TRBD1, has no DNA check behind it. TRBV21-1 is a listed pseudogene. CDR3 size: 12 residues. The CDR3 region is CASSKRFRTDYF. In DNA, the CDR3 is TGTGCCAGCAGCAAAAGGTTCCGGACAGACTACTTC.

V is TRBV19 and J is TRBJ1-5, with 7 nucleotides matching TRBD1. V shed 6 bases, J shed 0 bases, and the junction held 8 bases outside the gene matches. Germline lookup yields CDR1 LNHDA and CDR2 SQIVND (reference sequence). The CDR3 sequence is 16 residues long. CDR3 amino acids: CASSGGQRYSNQPQHF. Written as DNA, the CDR3 is TGTGCCAGTAGCGGGGGACAGCGTTATAGCAATCAGCCCCAGCATTTT. Full variable domain (outside the CDR3, taken from reference TRBV19 and TRBJ1-5): DGGITQSPKYLFRKEGQNVTLSCEQNLNHDAMYWYRQDPGQGLRLIYYSQIVNDFQKGDIAEGYSVSREKKESFPLTVTSAQKNPTAFYLCASSGGQRYSNQPQHFGDGTRLSIL.

This chain uses TRBV23-1 with TRBJ1-4; TRBD1 agrees at 11 bases. TRBV23-1 is placed among ORFs of uncertain function. The CDR3 is made up of 18 amino acids. V was pared by 7 bases and J by 7 bases, with 17 bases of the junction left unmatched. CDR3: CASIELLKRGQGGEKLFF. CDR3 nucleotides: TGCGCCAGCATAGAGCTACTAAAACGGGGACAGGGGGGTGAAAAACTGTTTTTT.

This clone showed up just once. The chain links TRBV7-2 to TRBJ1-3; D call uncertain. Trimming removed 0 bases from V and 4 bases from J, with 10 bases in between. The CDR3 totals 15 residues. CDR1 and CDR2 (germline): SGHTA, FQGNSA. The CDR3 sequence: CASSLATIGGNTIYF. DNA of the CDR3: TGTGCCAGCAGCTTAGCGACTATCGGGGGAAACACCATATATTTT.

Only one count was recorded for this clone. This chain joins TRBV27 and TRBJ2-7; perhaps TRBD1 as D (5 bases). This CDR3 spans 13 amino acids. Germline-derived CDR1 and CDR2 are MNHEY and SMNVEV (reference sequence). V dropped 5 bases and J dropped 9 bases, with 17 bases sitting between them. This chain's CDR3 is CASSEQGSRGQYF. The CDR3 nucleotides read TGTGCCAGCAGTGAGCAGGGCTCCCGAGGGCAGTACTTC.

This sequence joins TRBV19 and TRBJ1-3; TRBD1 matches 7 bases. This CDR3 spans 15 amino acids. Germline V gene data show CDR1 as LNHDA and CDR2 as SQIVND (reference sequence). V shed 5 bases and J 0 bases; nucleotides not matched to a gene: 4. The CDR3 is CASSVGTVSGNTIYF. The CDR3, as DNA: TGTGCCAGTAGTGTTGGGACAGTCTCTGGAAACACCATATATTTT.

V gene TRBV28 combines with J gene TRBJ2-6, with 8 bases matching TRBD1. The CDR3 consists of 17 residues. The V gene's germline CDR1 is MDHEN and CDR2 SYDVKM. Germline trimming cut 5 bases from V and 4 bases from J; bases unmatched to any gene: 10. CDR3 amino acids: CASSGRTGWTGANVLTF. In DNA, the CDR3 is TGTGCCAGCAGTGGCCGGACAGGGTGGACGGGGGCCAACGTCCTGACTTTC.

The CDR3 DNA is TGTGCCAGCAGCTTAGACGGGACAGGTCGAAACTACGAGCAGTACTTC. This translates into CASSLDGTGRNYEQYF. This chain connects TRBV7-9 to TRBJ2-7; 8 bases fit TRBD1. J was trimmed by 3 bases and V by 1 base; bases with no gene match: 8. This CDR3 region has 16 residues. Germline-derived CDR1 and CDR2 are SEHNR and FQNEAQ (reference sequence). The whole variable domain, remainder taken from reference TRBV7-9 and TRBJ2-7, is DTGVSQNPRHKITKRGQNVTFRCDPISEHNRLYWYRQTLGQGPEFLTYFQNEAQLEKSRLLSDRFSAERPKGSFSTLEIQRTEQGDSAMYLCASSLDGTGRNYEQYFGPGTRLTVT.

V and J are TRBV18 and TRBJ2-1; weak D call: TRBD2 (5 bases). CDR1 is KGHSH and CDR2 is LQKENI in the germline V gene. CDR3 length: 14 amino acids. Trimming took 4 bases from V and 4 from J, leaving 11 bases between them. The CDR3 DNA is TGTGCCAGCTCACTTGGGAGTTCATACAATGAGCAGTTCTTC. Encoded protein: CASSLGSSYNEQFF.

V usage is TRBV9 and J usage is TRBJ2-7, with 7 bases aligning to TRBD1. The CDR3 sequence is 14 residues long. V was pared by 0 bases and J by 2 bases, with 2 bases of the junction left unmatched. Germline lookup yields CDR1 SGDLS and CDR2 YYNGEE. Written as DNA, the CDR3 is TGTGCCAGCAGCGTAGGGACAGGAGCCTACGAGCAGTACTTC. It specifies CASSVGTGAYEQYF.

This chain joins TRBV28 and TRBJ2-3; D is possibly TRBD2 (5 bases). Germline V CDR1 and CDR2: MDHEN, SYDVKM. CDR3 length: 15 residues. V lost 5 bases and J 0 bases, leaving 12 bases between the germline ends. CDR3 in DNA: TGTGCCAGCAGTGGACCGGGATCTAGCACAGATACGCAGTATTTT. Its translation is CASSGPGSSTDTQYF.